This T cell receptor (beta chain) appears in the sequencing data of a study of long-term antiretroviral therapy in people with HIV. It was version v3.0 of the immunoSEQ assay that was run at survey level. Sequencing was performed with immunoSEQ multiplex PCR; in TCRdb, only in-frame clones are kept and a portion is missing. The table lists 32,000 or so clones, 65% to 80% of them singletons. V lost 7 bases and J 3 bases, leaving 18 bases between the germline ends. Germline assignment: CDR1 GTSNPN and CDR2 SVGIG (reference sequence). CDR3 size: 15 residues. Here the sequenced sample was unsorted PBMCs, taken 2 years after starting antiretroviral therapy. This sequence originates from a woman between 45 and 60 years old with HIV. The chain joins TRBV30 to TRBJ1-4; D may be TRBD1 (5 bases). The CDR3: CAFNPGLGANEKLFF. CDR3 coding DNA: TGTGCCTTTAATCCAGGGTTGGGGGCTAATGAAAAACTGTTTTTT.